Below, 31 T cell receptor beta chains from the same sample are listed, as sequenced in a study of T-cell memory formation after mild COVID-19. TCRdb redid the calling of the 5' RACE reads with MiXCR, one entry per CDR3 protein. The repertoire holds 150,000 to 200,000 distinct CDR3 sequences, with around a tenth as singletons. Sequencing was done on a sample of PBMCs or a T cell subset sorted from them (not recorded which). These receptors were taken from a man between 18 and 29 years old who had mild COVID-19 (a few samples of this study predate the infection). Cell type and time point are not known.

This sequence joins TRBV6-5 and TRBJ2-7; maybe TRBD2 (5 bases). V lost 6 bases and J 3 bases, leaving 12 bases between the germline ends. CDR1 MNHEY and CDR2 SVGAGI come from the germline V gene. CDR3 length equals 13 residues. The chain's CDR3 is CASRPGIFYEQYV. The CDR3 bases are TGTGCCAGCAGACCCGGGATTTTCTACGAGCAGTACGTC.

This rearrangement joins TRBV5-1 to TRBJ2-2; D is perhaps TRBD1 (5 bases). This CDR3 contains 15 residues. The V gene's germline CDR1 is SGHRS and CDR2 YFSETQ. V shed 0 bases and J shed 5 bases, with 11 bases lying between them. CDR3: CASSLAQGETGELFF. The CDR3 DNA sequence: TGCGCCAGCAGCTTGGCCCAGGGTGAAACCGGGGAGCTGTTTTTT.

This sequence joins TRBV5-1 and TRBJ1-6; a weak D match, TRBD1 (5 bases). The CDR3 totals 15 residues. The V gene lost 1 base and the J gene lost 7 bases, with 12 bases spanning the gap. The germline V gene encodes CDR1 SGHRS and CDR2 YFSETQ. The CDR3 reads CASSLYGGENSPLHF. The CDR3 DNA follows: TGCGCCAGCAGCTTGTATGGGGGAGAGAATTCACCCCTCCACTTT.

The rearrangement joins TRBV7-9 to TRBJ1-2, with D hard to call. The V gene's germline CDR1 is SEHNR and CDR2 FQNEAQ (reference sequence). V was cut by 7 bases and J by 2 bases, with 11 bases left in between. CDR3 length: 13 residues. CDR3 loop: CASTPGTNYGYTF. The DNA for the CDR3 is TGTGCCAGCACCCCAGGCACCAACTATGGCTACACCTTC.

V gene TRBV24-1 combines with J gene TRBJ2-5, with TRBD2 matching 12 bases. This CDR3 is 15 amino acids long. Germline loops: CDR1 KGHDR, CDR2 SFDVKD. After removal of 4 bases from V and 3 bases from J, the junction contained 2 bases not matched to a gene. The CDR3 sequence: CATSDPSGGEETQYF. The CDR3 DNA is TGTGCCACCAGTGACCCTAGCGGGGGGGAAGAGACCCAGTACTTC.

The chain combines TRBV24-1 with TRBJ2-5; 7 bases match TRBD1. J lost 2 bases, V lost 3 bases, and 5 bases had no gene match. Germline assignment: CDR1 KGHDR and CDR2 SFDVKD. CDR3 length: 15 residues. CDR3 DNA: TGTGCCACCAGTGATCCGGGACAGCCTCAAGAGACCCAGTACTTC. It specifies CATSDPGQPQETQYF.

The genes are TRBV4-1 and TRBJ1-2, with D hard to call. This CDR3 has 17 amino acids. The V end lost 2 bases, the J end lost 2 bases, and 18 bases lay between the germline ends. Germline V gives CDR1 MGHRA, CDR2 YSYEKL. The CDR3 DNA reads as TGCGCCAGCAGCCAATTTCGTAGGGATACCCGCAACTATGGCTACACCTTC. Its protein product is CASSQFRRDTRNYGYTF.

The chain couples TRBV19 to TRBJ2-2; D possibly corresponds to TRBD1 (6 bases). Germline CDR1 and CDR2: LNHDA and SQIVND (reference sequence). V lost 7 bases and J lost 5, with 14 bases in between. This CDR3 has 14 amino acids. CDR3 in DNA: TGTGCCAGTACCCGACAGGATCGAACCGGGGAGCTGTTTTTT. Translation gives CASTRQDRTGELFF.

This clonotype was picked up a small number of times. CDR3 loop: CASSLVGIGDEQYV. The DNA of the CDR3 is TGTGCCAGCAGCTTGGTCGGAATTGGCGACGAGCAGTACGTC. The rearrangement joins TRBV5-6 to TRBJ2-7; D not resolved. With 0 bases removed from V and 5 bases from J, the gap between germline ends came to 12 bases. CDR1 is SGHDT and CDR2 is YYEEEE in the germline V gene. The CDR3 length is 14 residues.

Note on this clonotype: A read error may be the cause here, since a much bigger clone is one base away. This sequence joins TRBV7-8 and TRBJ2-3; D not resolved. Trimming cost V 3 bases and J 1 base, with 11 bases left between them. The CDR3 totals 15 residues. The germline V gene has CDR1 SGHVS and CDR2 FQNEAQ. CDR3 region: CASSFARQRTDTQYF. The CDR3 nucleotides are TGTGCCAGCAGCTTCGCGAGGCAGCGCACAGATACGCAGTATTTT.

This chain's CDR3 is CASSETTGTEAFF. The CDR3 DNA reads as TGTGCCAGCAGCGAAACGACAGGCACTGAAGCTTTCTTT. The J gene is TRBJ1-1, the V gene TRBV9; tentatively, D is TRBD1 (6 bases). The V gene's germline CDR1 is SGDLS and CDR2 YYNGEE. Trimming removed 3 bases from V and 4 bases from J, with 10 bases in between. CDR3 length equals 13 residues.

The chain joins TRBV27 to TRBJ1-5; D is uncertain. CDR3 length: 14 amino acids. Looked up from germline, CDR1 is MNHEY and CDR2 is SMNVEV (reference sequence). Trimming left V 2 bases short and J 5 bases short, with 10 bases between. In nucleotides, the CDR3 is TGTGCCAGCAGTTTAACGCGCGCTTATCAGCCCCAGCATTTT. Amino acid sequence: CASSLTRAYQPQHF.

This CDR3 reads CASSQEPGTVRLAEQYV. In DNA, the CDR3 is TGCGCCAGCAGCCAAGAACCCGGGACAGTGAGGCTCGCCGAGCAGTACGTC. The rearrangement links TRBV4-1 to TRBJ2-7; 7 positions agree with TRBD1. The V and J ends lost 0 bases and 6 bases, in that order; junction bases with no gene match: 14. CDR1 MGHRA and CDR2 YSYEKL come from the germline V gene. This CDR3 spans 17 amino acids.

The rearrangement joins TRBV5-1 to TRBJ1-6; no firm D call. The CDR3 extends over 15 amino acids. Per the germline V gene, CDR1 is SGHRS and CDR2 is YFSETQ. The V end was cut by 0 bases, the J end by 8 bases, with 12 bases between. The CDR3 DNA follows: TGCGCCAGCAGCTTGGATGGTCGTCGGGATTCACCCCTCCACTTT. Its translation: CASSLDGRRDSPLHF.

This clonotype has more than one count but fewer than ten. The rearrangement links TRBV29-1 to TRBJ2-7; 9 positions agree with TRBD1. With V trimmed by 2 bases and J by 2 bases, 7 bases remained unmatched. The CDR3 has 15 residues. Germline CDR1 is SQVTM and CDR2 is ANQGSEA. The CDR3 protein is CSVERTGAGAYEQYF. CDR3 DNA sequence: TGCAGCGTTGAAAGGACAGGGGCAGGCGCCTACGAGCAGTACTTC.

This clonotype has a handful of counts. The chain is built from TRBV12-3 or TRBV12-4 and TRBJ1-4; D gene ambiguous. V was cut by 0 bases and J by 11 bases, with 10 bases left in between. The CDR3 contains 13 residues. This chain's CDR3 is CASSLAPEVKLFF. CDR3 sequence (DNA): TGTGCCAGCAGTTTAGCGCCAGAAGTGAAACTGTTTTTT.

This clonotype was detected a few times. The CDR3 protein is CASSQDRKGRNEKLFF. Written as DNA, the CDR3 is TGCGCCAGCAGCCAAGATCGAAAGGGAAGGAATGAAAAACTGTTTTTT. The V and J genes are TRBV4-3 and TRBJ1-4; D is unclear. V lost 0 bases to trimming and J lost 5 bases, with 13 bases between them. Germline-derived CDR1 and CDR2 are LGHNA and YSLEER. This CDR3 region has 16 residues.

This clonotype was seen repeatedly, ten times or more. The rearrangement joins TRBV5-1 to TRBJ2-3; maybe TRBD2 (6 bases). Germline CDR1 SGHRS, CDR2 YFSETQ. This CDR3 spans 14 amino acids. V lost 1 base to trimming and J lost 2 bases, with 8 bases between them. The CDR3 loop is CASSLRRDTDTQYF. The CDR3 nucleotides read TGCGCCAGCAGCTTGCGGCGGGACACAGATACGCAGTATTTT.

This clonotype was counted at least ten times. This chain links TRBV28 with TRBJ2-3; 10 nucleotides match TRBD1. CDR1 and CDR2 (germline): MDHEN, SYDVKM. CDR3 length: 17 amino acids. V was pared by 4 bases and J by 5 bases, with 12 bases of the junction left unmatched. The CDR3 reads CASSSSGTGVLVDTQYF. In DNA, the CDR3 is TGTGCCAGCAGTTCCTCCGGGACAGGGGTGTTGGTAGATACGCAGTATTTT.

This clonotype was observed a handful of times. The V call is TRBV4-1, the J call TRBJ2-5; possible D gene TRBD2, 6 bases. V lost 7 bases and J lost 6, with 21 bases in between. The CDR3 has 15 residues. Germline V gives CDR1 MGHRA, CDR2 YSYEKL. CDR3 bases: TGCGCCAGCAAGGTTTGGGGGGTCGGGTGGAAGACCCAGTACTTC. Protein sequence: CASKVWGVGWKTQYF.

A few counts support this clonotype. The chain carries TRBV6-5 and TRBJ1-2; 8 nucleotides line up with TRBD1. Germline-derived CDR1 and CDR2 are MNHEY and SVGAGI. Germline trimming cut 6 bases from V and 8 bases from J; bases unmatched to any gene: 8. The CDR3 loop spans 13 amino acids. In nucleotides, the CDR3 is TGTGCCAGCAGCTTTGACAGGGGTGACGGCTACACCTTC. Encoded protein: CASSFDRGDGYTF.

This clonotype was picked up a small number of times. The J gene is TRBJ2-1, the V gene TRBV5-1, with 9 bases that match TRBD2. After removal of 0 bases from V and 12 bases from J, the junction contained 10 bases not matched to a gene. Germline lookup yields CDR1 SGHRS and CDR2 YFSETQ. The CDR3 runs 15 residues. The CDR3 bases are TGCGCCAGCAGCTTGGATAGCGGGGGAGTACTGGGGCAGTTCTTC. This encodes CASSLDSGGVLGQFF.

The chain carries TRBV12-3 or TRBV12-4 and TRBJ2-2; the match to TRBD1 covers 7 bases. With V trimmed by 6 bases and J by 6 bases, 4 bases remained unmatched. The CDR3 extends over 13 amino acids. This chain's CDR3 is CASRRQGPGELFF. CDR3 coding DNA: TGTGCCAGCAGAAGACAGGGACCCGGGGAGCTGTTTTTT.

This clonotype has only a few counts. The CDR3 is CASSPTGLGEQYF. For the CDR3, the DNA is TGTGCCAGCAGCCCCACCGGGTTGGGGGAGCAGTACTTC. The chain recombines TRBV12-3 or TRBV12-4 with TRBJ2-7; D not resolved. V was shortened by 6 bases and J by 7 bases, with 16 bases between the two germline ends. CDR3 size: 13 residues.

This clonotype was detected only a few times. This rearrangement joins TRBV7-8 to TRBJ2-3; D unclear. The CDR3 length is 15 residues. Germline CDR1 SGHVS, CDR2 FQNEAQ. The ends were cut back, 1 base at V and 5 bases at J, with 13 bases in the middle. The CDR3 reads CASSLVWGPIDTQYF. DNA of the CDR3: TGTGCCAGCAGCTTAGTGTGGGGTCCCATAGATACGCAGTATTTT.

The chain is built from TRBV11-2 and TRBJ1-1, with no clear D. Germline-derived CDR1 and CDR2 are SGHAT and FQNNGV. Trimming stripped 5 bases from V and 11 bases from J, with 18 bases between. This CDR3 has 13 amino acids. CDR3 loop: CASSGLGGRPAFF. As DNA, the CDR3 is TGTGCCAGCAGCGGTTTGGGTGGGCGTCCCGCTTTCTTT.

The chain links TRBV5-1 to TRBJ2-3, with 12 bases identical to TRBD2. The V segment lost 2 bases and the J segment 2 bases; nucleotides outside the gene matches: 6. Looked up from germline, CDR1 is SGHRS and CDR2 is YFSETQ. The CDR3 consists of 17 residues. CDR3 nucleotide sequence: TGCGCCAGCAGCTTACTAGCGGGGGGAACCCCCACAGATACGCAGTATTTT. It translates to CASSLLAGGTPTDTQYF.

The chain couples TRBV3-1 to TRBJ2-3; TRBD2 matches 10 bases. The CDR3 covers 15 residues. Germline CDR1 LGHDT, CDR2 YNNKEL (reference sequence). V lost 2 bases, J lost 3 bases, and 2 bases stayed unmatched. The CDR3 loop reads CASSQTSGATDTQYF. The CDR3 nucleotides are TGTGCCAGCAGCCAAACTAGCGGGGCGACAGATACGCAGTATTTT.

The gene calls are TRBV14 and TRBJ1-1; D perhaps matches TRBD1 (6 bases). Germline lookup yields CDR1 SGHDN and CDR2 FVKESK. CDR3 length: 13 residues. V gave up 4 bases and J gave up 9 bases, with 15 bases separating them. The chain's CDR3 is CASSPRTDSKAFF. The CDR3 coding sequence is TGTGCCAGCAGCCCACGGACGGACAGTAAAGCTTTCTTT.

This clonotype showed up just a few times. The chain is built from TRBV20-1 and TRBJ2-1, with 8 nucleotides matching TRBD2. Losses at the gene ends were 6 bases for V and 7 bases for J; bases not matched to a gene: 11. The CDR3 totals 14 residues. Germline lookup yields CDR1 DFQATT and CDR2 SNEGSKA (reference sequence). The DNA of the CDR3 is TGCAGTGCCGGGAGGGGATTACGAGGGAATGAGCAGTTCTTC. This encodes CSAGRGLRGNEQFF.

The chain uses TRBV19 and TRBJ2-5, with a tentative D call TRBD1 (6 bases). CDR3 size: 15 residues. Per the germline V gene, CDR1 is LNHDA and CDR2 is SQIVND (reference sequence). The V end lost 4 bases, the J end lost 5 bases, and 17 bases lay between the germline ends. CDR3 sequence: CASSSPGHTGETQYF. DNA for the CDR3: TGTGCCAGTAGTAGCCCGGGACACACTGGGGAGACCCAGTACTTC.